This TCR beta chain was found in a study of CD8 T cells in ankylosing spondylitis. Notes on the study in general: The study looked at matched synovial fluid samples from ankylosing spondylitis patients. Disease-linked clones were reported to be significantly enriched there. Relatively scarce in peripheral blood, disease-linked clones were CD8+. Apparently characteristic of ankylosing spondylitis blood was a TCR beta motif (about 8 highly homologous variants).

This clonotype was counted between two and nine times. Its specificity is unknown. Quantitative 5'-RACE with molecular barcodes generated TCR beta libraries. From the 5' RACE reads, TCRdb called clonotypes with MiXCR, one entry per CDR3 protein. The sample records roughly 190,000 distinct CDR3 sequences, 9.5% to 15% being singletons. CDR3 length: 16 amino acids. The ends lost 2 bases at V and 4 bases at J; junction bases unmatched: 9. Germline values: CDR1 KGHSH, CDR2 LQKENI. The receptor's source is a male donor with ankylosing spondylitis or in good health (not recorded which). Sequenced: blood, either unsorted or a sorted T cell fraction (not recorded which). The chain joins TRBV18 to TRBJ2-7; TRBD1 aligns across 9 bases. Written as DNA, the CDR3 is TGTGCCAGCTCACCAGGTACAGGGACAGGGTTTTACGAGCAGTACTTC. This translates into CASSPGTGTGFYEQYF.